Below are 15 T cell receptor beta chains sequenced from a single sample in a study of T-cell reconstitution after alpha-beta-depleted transplantation in children. TCRbeta library preparation incorporated unique molecular identifiers. One entry per CDR3 protein, called by TCRdb with MiXCR from the PCR reads. The table includes about 350,000 distinct CDR3 sequences, about 14% detected once. Sequenced here: PBMCs, sampled from the stem cell graft. The receptors were gathered from a human donor who donated a stem cell graft to a child with Fanconi anemia.

This clonotype has just a few counts. This rearrangement joins TRBV18 to TRBJ2-1; TRBD2 matches 8 bases. V dropped 6 bases and J dropped 0; count of bases not matched to a gene: 7. CDR3 length equals 16 residues. Germline CDR1 is KGHSH and CDR2 is LQKENI. The CDR3 loop is CASSPPSGGSYNEQFF. The CDR3 DNA reads TGTGCCAGCTCTCCCCCGAGCGGGGGCTCCTACAATGAGCAGTTCTTC. The variable domain in full, completed from reference TRBV18 and TRBJ2-1, reads NAGVMQNPRHLVRRRGQEARLRCSPMKGHSHVYWYRQLPEEGLKFMVYLQKENIIDESGMPKERFSAEFPKEGPSILRIQQVVRGDSAAYFCASSPPSGGSYNEQFFGPGTRLTVL.

This clonotype was seen ten or more times. The V gene is TRBV6-2 or TRBV6-3, the J gene TRBJ1-2; perhaps TRBD1 as D (6 bases). The germline V and J ends were trimmed by 5 bases and 4 bases, with 11 bases remaining between them. Germline-derived CDR1 and CDR2 are MNHEY and SVGEGT. The CDR3 is made up of 13 amino acids. This CDR3 is CASSQGRGYGYTF. The DNA of the CDR3 is TGTGCCAGCAGTCAGGGGCGCGGCTATGGCTACACCTTC.

This clonotype was found many times. The chain has TRBV7-9 and TRBJ1-1, with D possibly matching TRBD1 (5 bases). V was cut by 6 bases and J by 0 bases, with 14 bases left in between. Germline V lookup: CDR1 SEHNR, CDR2 FQNEAQ (reference sequence). The CDR3 has 15 amino acids. The CDR3 region is CASRFGGVVNTEAFF. CDR3 bases: TGTGCCAGCAGGTTCGGGGGAGTAGTGAACACTGAAGCTTTCTTT.

This clonotype showed up many times. The rearrangement links TRBV9 to TRBJ1-1; TRBD1 might be the D (6 bases). CDR1 is SGDLS and CDR2 is YYNGEE in the germline V gene. V shed 0 bases and J shed 7 bases, with 13 bases lying between them. The length of the CDR3 is 14 residues. The CDR3 sequence: CASSVEGDEGEAFF. CDR3 bases: TGTGCCAGCAGCGTAGAGGGGGACGAGGGTGAAGCTTTCTTT.

This clonotype was observed many times. V gene TRBV5-1 combines with J gene TRBJ2-3; no clear D. V dropped 2 bases and J dropped 0 bases, with 7 bases sitting between them. CDR3 length: 14 residues. The V gene's germline CDR1 is SGHRS and CDR2 YFSETQ. The CDR3 nucleotides read TGCGCCAGCAGCTTATCGGACAGCACAGATACGCAGTATTTT. Its protein is CASSLSDSTDTQYF. Full variable domain (outside the CDR3, taken from reference TRBV5-1 and TRBJ2-3): KAGVTQTPRYLIKTRGQQVTLSCSPISGHRSVSWYQQTPGQGLQFLFEYFSETQRNKGNFPGRFSGRQFSNSRSEMNVSTLELGDSALYLCASSLSDSTDTQYFGPGTRLTVL.

The chain joins TRBV5-8 to TRBJ2-4, with D possibly TRBD2 on 6 matching bases. The CDR3 has 15 amino acids. CDR1 is SGHTS and CDR2 is YDEGEE in the germline V gene. Trimming stripped 0 bases from V and 7 bases from J, with 14 bases between. The CDR3 nucleotides are TGTGCCAGCAGCTTGGCCTTCAGCGGGTGGAACATTCAGTACTTC. This translates into CASSLAFSGWNIQYF.

Ten or more counts support this clonotype. The genes are TRBV6-1 and TRBJ2-1; D unclear. Trimming removed 6 bases at V and 4 bases at J, with 22 bases between. Germline V gene lookup returns CDR1 MNHNS and CDR2 SASEGT. The CDR3 is 17 residues long. CDR3 sequence reads: CASSSLPTVTVYNEQFF. The CDR3 DNA reads as TGTGCCAGCAGCTCGTTACCAACAGTTACAGTTTACAATGAGCAGTTCTTC.

This clonotype was seen many times. V usage is TRBV12-3 or TRBV12-4 and J usage is TRBJ2-3, with D tentatively TRBD1 or TRBD2 (5 bases each). The length of the CDR3 is 14 residues. V lost 5 bases and J lost 1, with 10 bases in between. The CDR3 is CASSLGVGTDTQYF. The CDR3 DNA is TGTGCCAGCAGTCTGGGGGTTGGCACAGATACGCAGTATTTT.

This chain links TRBV24-1 with TRBJ2-5, with D hard to call. V was clipped by 4 bases and J by 5 bases, with 13 bases between them. The CDR3 length is 14 residues. Germline V gene data show CDR1 as KGHDR and CDR2 as SFDVKD. CDR3 protein: CATSDHLTRETQYF. DNA for the CDR3: TGTGCCACCAGTGACCACCTAACGAGGGAGACCCAGTACTTC.

This clonotype was seen repeatedly, ten times or more. V usage is TRBV7-8 and J usage is TRBJ2-3; D ambiguous. The V gene's germline CDR1 is SGHVS and CDR2 FQNEAQ. Trimming took off 1 base at V and 0 bases at J, with 11 bases between the two ends. CDR3 length: 16 amino acids. CDR3 region: CASSLDRQLSTDTQYF. The CDR3 bases are TGTGCCAGCAGCTTAGATCGCCAGCTCAGCACAGATACGCAGTATTTT.

This chain connects TRBV2 to TRBJ2-5; the D is unclear. V shed 7 bases and J shed 4 bases, with 13 bases lying between them. Looked up from germline, CDR1 is SNHLY and CDR2 is FYNNEI. The CDR3 is made up of 13 amino acids. The CDR3 DNA is TGTGCCAGCACGGATTCGGCCCGAGAGACCCAGTACTTC. Residues: CASTDSARETQYF.

The sample holds a few counts of this clonotype. V gene TRBV5-1 combines with J gene TRBJ2-1; 12 nucleotides line up with TRBD2. J lost 6 bases, V lost 0 bases, and 7 bases had no gene match. The CDR3 length is 17 residues. The germline gives CDR1 SGHRS, CDR2 YFSETQ. CDR3 in amino acids: CASSLAKTSGGFNEQFF. CDR3 DNA sequence: TGCGCCAGCAGCTTGGCCAAGACTAGCGGGGGCTTCAATGAGCAGTTCTTC.

This clonotype has just a few counts. The chain is built from TRBV5-1 and TRBJ1-4; D remains ambiguous. V was clipped by 5 bases and J by 5 bases, with 10 bases between them. The CDR3 contains 13 residues. Germline V lookup: CDR1 SGHRS, CDR2 YFSETQ. The DNA of the CDR3 is TGCGCCAGCAGTCGGACGGCGAATGAAAAACTGTTTTTT. Translating gives CASSRTANEKLFF.

In this sample, this clonotype turned up a few times. This rearrangement joins TRBV7-2 to TRBJ1-1; a weak D match, TRBD1 (6 bases). The CDR3 runs to 15 residues. V was cut by 3 bases and J by 7 bases, with 18 bases left in between. Germline-derived CDR1 and CDR2 are SGHTA and FQGNSA. Here the CDR3 DNA reads TGTGCCAGCAGCTTTCCGACAGGTTTTTCGAATGAAGCTTTCTTT. Translation gives CASSFPTGFSNEAFF.

This clonotype has just a few counts. The chain recombines TRBV2 with TRBJ2-3; D remains ambiguous. The CDR3 has 15 residues. In germline, CDR1 is SNHLY, CDR2 FYNNEI. V shed 9 bases and J shed 0 bases, with 16 bases lying between them. CDR3 nucleotides: TGTGCCAGTTTGCTGACTGGATCCAGCACAGATACGCAGTATTTT. Translation gives CASLLTGSSTDTQYF.